The rows below give T cell receptor beta chains drawn from one sample of a study of T-cell memory formation after mild COVID-19. TCRdb independently ran MiXCR on the 5' RACE reads; one entry per CDR3 protein. The sample lists around 200,000 distinct CDR3 sequences, about a fifth occurring once. Sequencing was done on a sample of PBMCs or a T cell subset sorted from them (not recorded which). The receptor set was obtained from an adult woman who had mild COVID-19 (a few samples of this study predate the infection). Cell type and time point are not known. Both conserved end residues are part of each CDR3. D genes are given only for firm matches. A clone size is listed for some rows: how often the clone was seen (once, few, many), or a class if it is expanded.

size	D	V	J	DNA	CDR3
few	TRBD2	TRBV5-1	TRBJ2-1	TGCGCCAGCAGCACTGAGGGACTAGCGGGAGGAGGTGAGCAGTTCTTC	CASSTEGLAGGGEQFF
-	TRBD1	TRBV4-3	TRBJ2-7	TGCGCCAGCAGCCCCTCGGACAGGCGATCCTACGAGCAGTACTTC	CASSPSDRRSYEQYF
-	TRBD2	TRBV4-1	TRBJ2-1	TGCGCCAGCAGCCAGATCGGGGGGGACGAGAATGAGCAGTTCTTC	CASSQIGGDENEQFF
few	-	TRBV30	TRBJ2-7	TGTGCCTGGGGCCTCGGACCTTCGTACGAGCAGTACTTC	CAWGLGPSYEQYF
few	-	TRBV5-4	TRBJ1-1	TGTGCCAGCAGCTTGGTGGTGGACACTGAAGCTTTCTTT	CASSLVVDTEAFF
few	-	TRBV4-1	TRBJ2-2	TGCGCCAGCAGCCAAGAGTGGGGACCCGGGGAGCTGTTTTTT	CASSQEWGPGELFF
-	-	TRBV7-6	TRBJ2-2	TGTGCCAGCAGCTTAGTAGGGGGATCCGGGGAGCTGTTTTTT	CASSLVGGSGELFF
-	-	TRBV6-5	TRBJ2-3	TGTGCCAGCAGTTACCACGACTCCGCTAGCACAGATACGCAGTATTTT	CASSYHDSASTDTQYF
-	-	TRBV7-6	TRBJ1-1	TGTGCCAGCAGCTTAAATTACTTAAACACTGAAGCTTTCTTT	CASSLNYLNTEAFF
many	TRBD2	TRBV7-2	TRBJ2-1	TGTGCCAGCAGCTTATGGCTAGCGGGAAGTGAGCAGTTCTTC	CASSLWLAGSEQFF
-	TRBD1	TRBV2	TRBJ2-3	TGTGCCAGCAGTCCCGGGACAGCTAGCACAGATACGCAGTATTTT	CASSPGTASTDTQYF
few	TRBD2	TRBV30	TRBJ2-1	TGTGCCTGGAGGTTGCTAGCGGGAACCCACAATGAGCAGTTCTTC	CAWRLLAGTHNEQFF
-	TRBD1	TRBV7-9	TRBJ1-5	TGTGCCAGCAGCTCTGGGACAGGCTCCGGTCAGCCCCAGCATTTT	CASSSGTGSGQPQHF
few	TRBD1	TRBV7-9	TRBJ1-5	TGTGCCAGCAGCTACAGGGGTTCCCAGCCCCAGCATTTT	CASSYRGSQPQHF
few	-	TRBV12-3/TRBV12-4	TRBJ1-1	TGTGCCAGCAGTTTGTCGGCCCGGACTGAAGCTTTCTTT	CASSLSARTEAFF
-	TRBD2	TRBV20-1	TRBJ2-1	TGCAGTGCTATCACTAGCGAGGTCCTTATCTACAATGAGCAGTTCTTC	CSAITSEVLIYNEQFF
few	-	TRBV25-1	TRBJ1-1	TGTGCCAGCAGGGGGACCATGAACACTGAAGCTTTCTTT	CASRGTMNTEAFF
-	-	TRBV4-2	TRBJ1-5	TGTGCCAGCAGCCAAGTGGGGGCTAGCAATCAGCCCCAGCATTTT	CASSQVGASNQPQHF
few	TRBD2	TRBV6-2/TRBV6-3	TRBJ2-1	TGTGCCAGCAGTTACTCGACGACTAGCGGGAGTATGTGGGGGTCCTACAATGAGCAGTTCTTC	CASSYSTTSGSMWGSYNEQFF
-	TRBD1	TRBV28	TRBJ1-5	TGTGCCAGCAGTCGGACAGGGGAGCAGCCCCAGCATTTT	CASSRTGEQPQHF
-	TRBD1	TRBV7-9	TRBJ2-7	TGTGCCAGCAGCTTAGGAGGACAGGCCAAAGAGCAGTACTTC	CASSLGGQAKEQYF
-	TRBD1	TRBV5-1	TRBJ2-1	TGCGCCAGCAGCCCGGGACAGGGGGCTATCGATGAGCAGTTCTTC	CASSPGQGAIDEQFF
-	-	TRBV4-1	TRBJ2-7	TGCGCCAGCAGCCCCTTAGACATCGCCTACGAGCAGTACTTC	CASSPLDIAYEQYF
-	TRBD1	TRBV7-9	TRBJ1-1	TGTGCCAGCAGCCCACGTGACAGGGTGAACACTGAAGCTTTCTTT	CASSPRDRVNTEAFF
few	-	TRBV7-9	TRBJ1-2	TGTGCCGGTCAAGACTATGGCTACACCTTC	CAGQDYGYTF
-	-	TRBV6-5	TRBJ1-3	TGTGCCAGCAGTTCCAACCCCATAGGTTCTGGAAACACCATATATTTT	CASSSNPIGSGNTIYF
-	-	TRBV29-1	TRBJ1-1	TGCAGCGTTGATGGAGGCGACCACACTGAAGCTTTCTTT	CSVDGGDHTEAFF
-	-	TRBV7-9	TRBJ2-2	TGTGCCAGCAGCGGGGTTACCGGGGAGCTGTTTTTT	CASSGVTGELFF
once	-	TRBV7-9	TRBJ1-4	TGTGCCAGCAGCCCACAGGGTCCAACTAATGAAAAACTGTTTTTT	CASSPQGPTNEKLFF
-	-	TRBV4-3	TRBJ2-2	TGCGCCAGCAGCCAAGCCTTCTTGCGCCGCACCGGGGAGCTGTTTTTT	CASSQAFLRRTGELFF
few	-	TRBV2	TRBJ2-3	TGTGCCAGCATCAAGGGTAGATTAGCGGAGAGCACAGATACGCAGTATTTT	CASIKGRLAESTDTQYF
-	TRBD2	TRBV5-6	TRBJ2-1	TGTGCCAGCAGAATTAGCGGGAGGAACCAGTTCTTC	CASRISGRNQFF
few	-	TRBV12-3/TRBV12-4	TRBJ1-1	TGTGCCAGCATCGGGGCAATGACCACTGAAGCTTTCTTT	CASIGAMTTEAFF
few	-	TRBV4-1	TRBJ2-7	TGCGCCAGCAGCCAAGGGGGCTACGAGCAGTACTTC	CASSQGGYEQYF
-	-	TRBV27	TRBJ2-7	TGTGCCAGCAGACCCCATGACGCCTACGAGCAGTACTTC	CASRPHDAYEQYF
few	-	TRBV3-1	TRBJ2-1	TGTGCCAGCAGCTCTAAACTAGATCGGGCCTACAATGAGCAGTTCTTC	CASSSKLDRAYNEQFF
-	TRBD2	TRBV29-1	TRBJ2-7	TGCAGCGTCGGCGCTTTGACCCCGGGACTAGCAGTCGACGAGCAGTACTTC	CSVGALTPGLAVDEQYF
-	-	TRBV24-1	TRBJ2-2	TGTGCCACCAGAACAGGGAACACCGGGGAGCTGTTTTTT	CATRTGNTGELFF
-	-	TRBV6-4	TRBJ2-1	TGTGCCAGCAGTGACGAGGCTTCCTACAATGAGCAGTTCTTC	CASSDEASYNEQFF
many	-	TRBV5-1	TRBJ1-1	TGCGCCAGCAGCTTCGGTAGTATCAACACTGAAGCTTTCTTT	CASSFGSINTEAFF
-	-	TRBV9	TRBJ1-2	TGTGCCAGCAGCGTAGAAACAACGTATGGCTACACCTTC	CASSVETTYGYTF
once	-	TRBV20-1	TRBJ2-2	TGCAGTGCTAGAGATTTTCCCTCCGGGGAGCTGTTTTTT	CSARDFPSGELFF
many	-	TRBV7-9	TRBJ1-6	TGTGCCAGCAGCTTCACGCCACCTGGAGATTCACCCCTCCACTTT	CASSFTPPGDSPLHF
few	TRBD2	TRBV6-2/TRBV6-3	TRBJ2-2	TGTGCCAGCAGTTATCGTTTAGCGGGAGAGAACACCGGGGAGCTGTTTTTT	CASSYRLAGENTGELFF
few	-	TRBV5-1	TRBJ1-5	TGCGCCAGGACCCTTCCGGGCCTCCGGCATCAGCCCCAGCATTTT	CARTLPGLRHQPQHF
-	TRBD1	TRBV7-6	TRBJ2-7	TGTGCCAGCAGCTCAACCGGGACAGGCCAGTACTTC	CASSSTGTGQYF
-	TRBD2	TRBV4-3	TRBJ2-7	TGCGCCAGCAGCCAAGATAAGACTAGCGGGAGTCTCGAGCAGTACTTC	CASSQDKTSGSLEQYF
-	TRBD1	TRBV7-9	TRBJ1-2	TGTGCCAGCAGCCCGACGGACAGGGCGCGGGGAGGCTACACCTTC	CASSPTDRARGGYTF